Below, 13 T cell receptor beta chains from the same sample are listed, as sequenced in a study of blood T cell repertoires in COVID-19 (dated by TCRdb to 2018 to 2020). The protocol used for the library was the immunoSEQ multiplex PCR assay. TCRdb re-hosts the immuneACCESS table, in-frame sequences only. Its copies lack some clones; in the studies checked, an unresolved V gene accounts for under half of them, and the cause for the rest is not known. In this sample the table shows about 46,000 clones, 70% to 90% of which occur a single time. The ten largest make up around 32% of the sample. Sequencing used peripheral blood. These receptors were obtained from a woman aged 80 or older with COVID-19, enrolled during active disease.

The count of this clone is one. This rearrangement joins TRBV2 to TRBJ1-3; D gene uncertain. The CDR3 length is 15 residues. The germline CDR1 and CDR2 sequences are SNHLY and FYNNEI. Trimming removed 6 bases at V and 0 bases at J, with 12 bases between. The CDR3 here is CASSPDTSSGNTIYF. The CDR3 nucleotides read TGTGCCAGCAGCCCAGACACGAGCTCTGGAAACACCATATATTTT.

V usage is TRBV18 and J usage is TRBJ1-1, with no clear D. Deletions cut 0 bases from V and 7 bases from J, with 6 bases between. Germline-derived CDR1 and CDR2 are KGHSH and LQKENI. This CDR3 comprises 12 residues. In nucleotides, the CDR3 is TGTGCCAGCTCACCACCGCCCGGTGAAGCTTTCTTT. Translating it yields CASSPPPGEAFF.

This clone was counted a few times. V usage is TRBV29-1 and J usage is TRBJ2-3; D possibly corresponds to TRBD1 (6 bases). V was pared by 8 bases and J by 0 bases, with 12 bases between. CDR1 and CDR2 from the germline V gene are SQVTM and ANQGSEA. The CDR3 runs to 13 residues. The CDR3 DNA is TGCAGCACATACGGACAGAGCACAGATACGCAGTATTTT. It specifies CSTYGQSTDTQYF.

The rearrangement links TRBV27 to TRBJ2-7; 10 bases are a match to TRBD1. Unmatched junction bases numbered 6, after V lost 5 bases and J lost 5 bases. CDR3 length: 14 amino acids. CDR1 is MNHEY and CDR2 is SMNVEV in the germline V gene (reference sequence). CDR3 in DNA: TGTGCCAGCAGTGCTCGGACAGGGGGTCACGAGCAGTACTTC. Translated: CASSARTGGHEQYF.

This clone was detected once. The CDR3 here is CASGRDSLAGELFF. The CDR3 DNA follows: TGCGCCAGTGGCCGGGACAGTCTTGCCGGGGAGCTGTTTTTT. The V and J genes are TRBV5-1 and TRBJ2-2, with TRBD1 identical over 7 bases. With 8 bases clipped from V and 6 bases from J, the junction kept 10 bases outside the gene matches. The V gene's germline CDR1 is SGHRS and CDR2 YFSETQ. The CDR3 covers 14 residues.

CDR3 protein: CASSPQNEQFF. As DNA, the CDR3 is TGTGCCAGCAGCCCGCAGAATGAGCAGTTCTTC. The chain joins TRBV12-3 or TRBV12-4 to TRBJ2-1; no clear D. V was trimmed by 6 bases and J by 7 bases, leaving 7 bases between them. CDR3 length equals 11 residues.

This sequence joins TRBV6-1 and TRBJ1-5; D is undetermined. Looked up from germline, CDR1 is MNHNS and CDR2 is SASEGT. Trimming shortened V by 1 base and J by 2 bases, and 9 bases separated the two germline ends. The CDR3 is 15 amino acids. This chain's CDR3 is CASSEGSVGNQPQHF. The CDR3 nucleotides read TGTGCCAGCAGTGAAGGCAGTGTGGGCAATCAGCCCCAGCATTTT.

The rearrangement joins TRBV10-3 to TRBJ1-2; D possibly corresponds to TRBD1 (5 bases). The V gene's germline CDR1 is ENHRY and CDR2 SYGVKD. Trimming left V 8 bases short and J 0 bases short, with 19 bases between. The CDR3 is 16 amino acids. In DNA form, the CDR3 reads TGTGCCATCTCCGAGGCAGGGCTCCCCACTAACTATGGCTACACCTTC. It codes for CAISEAGLPTNYGYTF.

The rearrangement uses TRBV5-5 and TRBJ2-3, with D possibly matching TRBD2 (5 bases). This CDR3 has 16 amino acids. The V end lost 4 bases, the J end lost 2 bases, and 17 bases lay between the germline ends. CDR1 and CDR2 from the germline V gene are SGHKS and YYEKEE (reference sequence). The chain's CDR3 is CASSLDLGLATDTQYF. As DNA, the CDR3 is TGTGCCAGCAGCCTGGATCTCGGACTGGCCACAGATACGCAGTATTTT. Combining the CDR3 with reference TRBV5-5 and TRBJ2-3 gives the whole variable domain DAGVTQSPTHLIKTRGQQVTLRCSPISGHKSVSWYQQVLGQGPQFIFQYYEKEERGRGNFPDRFSARQFPNYSSELNVNALLLGDSALYLCASSLDLGLATDTQYFGPGTRLTVL.

V usage is TRBV19 and J usage is TRBJ2-2, with a tentative D call TRBD1 (5 bases). CDR1 is LNHDA, CDR2 SQIVND, per germline (reference sequence). Trimming pared 1 base from V and 0 bases from J, leaving 12 bases between. The CDR3 has 17 amino acids. CDR3 loop: CASSIGTSATNTGELFF. In DNA form, the CDR3 reads TGTGCCAGTAGTATAGGGACAAGCGCCACGAACACCGGGGAGCTGTTTTTT. Full variable domain (remainder filled in from reference TRBV19 and TRBJ2-2): DGGITQSPKYLFRKEGQNVTLSCEQNLNHDAMYWYRQDPGQGLRLIYYSQIVNDFQKGDIAEGYSVSREKKESFPLTVTSAQKNPTAFYLCASSIGTSATNTGELFFGEGSRLTVL.

The chain is built from TRBV28 and TRBJ1-3; a weak D match, TRBD1 (5 bases). Germline CDR1 MDHEN, CDR2 SYDVKM. This CDR3 is built from 15 residues. The germline V and J ends were trimmed by 2 bases and 2 bases, with 10 bases remaining between them. CDR3: CASSLRQGTGNTIYF. The CDR3 DNA reads as TGTGCCAGCAGTTTACGCCAGGGAACTGGAAACACCATATATTTT.

The chain recombines TRBV9 with TRBJ2-6, with TRBD1 as a possible D gene (5 bases). Germline assignment: CDR1 SGDLS and CDR2 YYNGEE. The CDR3 loop spans 13 amino acids. Trimming left V 4 bases short and J 6 bases short, with 8 bases between. The CDR3 loop reads CASSQTAANVLTF. For the CDR3, the DNA is TGTGCCAGCAGCCAGACAGCGGCCAACGTCCTGACTTTC.

This clone occurred once. Other DNA sequences of this sample code for an identical CDR3. This sequence joins TRBV28 and TRBJ1-2; 7 bases are a match to TRBD1. Germline V CDR1 and CDR2: MDHEN, SYDVKM. There are 15 residues in the CDR3. With V trimmed by 2 bases and J by 4 bases, 7 bases remained unmatched. The CDR3 protein is CASSLVGQGGYGYTF. CDR3 nucleotides: TGTGCCAGCAGTTTAGTTGGGCAGGGGGGCTATGGCTACACCTTC.